The 8 T cell receptor beta chains given below trace back to one sample, sequenced in a study of cytomegalovirus exposure and HLA in healthy donors. The PCR employed 60 Vbeta primers together with 13 Jbeta primers. Only in-frame clones appear in the TCRdb table, and some are missing; sequencing was by immunoSEQ multiplex PCR. This sample has 150,000 to 200,000 clones, with around four fifths found just once. Sequencing was carried out using PBMCs. These receptors all stem from a woman between 40 and 55 years old in good health and CMV-seronegative.

The chain links TRBV25-1 to TRBJ1-3; possibly TRBD1 for D (5 bases). V was pared by 0 bases and J by 3 bases, with 9 bases between. The CDR3 runs 15 residues. CDR1 and CDR2 (germline): MGHDK, SYGVNS. The DNA of the CDR3 is TGTGCCAGCAGTGAATATAAGGGGTTTGGAAACACCATATATTTT. It translates to CASSEYKGFGNTIYF.

V and J are TRBV19 and TRBJ2-1; tentatively, D is TRBD2 (6 bases). CDR1 and CDR2 from the germline V gene are LNHDA and SQIVND (reference sequence). Trimming pared 3 bases from V and 0 bases from J, leaving 12 bases between. There are 16 residues in the CDR3. CDR3 in DNA: TGTGCCAGTAGTATTCGGGGACTGAACTCCTACAATGAGCAGTTCTTC. Protein: CASSIRGLNSYNEQFF.

This chain connects TRBV5-5 to TRBJ2-5; weak D call: TRBD1 (6 bases). From germline, CDR1 is SGHKS and CDR2 YYEKEE (reference sequence). The CDR3 runs to 13 residues. The V and J ends lost 4 bases and 5 bases respectively, with 12 bases between them. The CDR3 sequence is CASSAGQPETQYF. CDR3 sequence (DNA): TGTGCCAGCAGCGCTGGACAGCCGGAGACCCAGTACTTC.

Only a few counts were recorded for this clone. V gene TRBV11-3 combines with J gene TRBJ2-3; 8 bases line up with TRBD1. The CDR3 length is 15 residues. J lost 3 bases, V lost 5 bases, and 7 bases had no gene match. Germline V gene sequence: CDR1 SGHNT, CDR2 YENEEA. The CDR3: CASSPRGQPTDTQYF. CDR3 bases: TGTGCCAGCAGCCCCAGGGGGCAGCCAACAGATACGCAGTATTTT.

The rearrangement uses TRBV5-6 and TRBJ2-7, with a possible D match to TRBD1 (6 bases). The ends were cut back, 1 base at V and 0 bases at J, with 14 bases in the middle. This CDR3 is 16 amino acids long. Germline V gene data show CDR1 as SGHDT and CDR2 as YYEEEE. The chain's CDR3 is CASSLSPRGSSYEQYV. Written as DNA, the CDR3 is TGTGCCAGCAGCTTGTCCCCCAGGGGTAGCTCCTACGAGCAGTACGTC.

The chain uses TRBV7-2 and TRBJ2-5; 9 bases align to TRBD1. Germline V lookup: CDR1 SGHTA, CDR2 FQGNSA. The junction had 3 bases not matched to a gene; V was cut back by 0 bases and J by 1 base. The length of the CDR3 is 16 residues. The CDR3 region is CASSLAATGGQETQYF. CDR3 bases: TGTGCCAGCAGCTTAGCGGCGACAGGGGGCCAAGAGACCCAGTACTTC.

The chain employs TRBV30 and TRBJ1-1, with 8 bases lining up with TRBD1. The V gene's germline CDR1 is GTSNPN and CDR2 SVGIG (reference sequence). Trimming at V came to 3 bases and at J to 9 bases, leaving 6 bases not matched to a gene. The CDR3 runs 12 residues. The CDR3 DNA reads TGTGCCTGGAGCGCTGGACAGGGAAAAGCTTTCTTT. It encodes CAWSAGQGKAFF. The full variable domain, rest sourced from reference TRBV30 and TRBJ1-1, is SQTIHQWPATLVQPVGSPLSLECTVEGTSNPNLYWYRQAAGRGLQLLFYSVGIGQISSEVPQNLSASRPQDRQFILSSKKLLLSDSGFYLCAWSAGQGKAFFGQGTRLTVV.

This clone was detected only a few times. The chain is built from TRBV15 and TRBJ1-4; 7 nucleotides agree with TRBD1. V trimming: 1 base; J trimming: 4 bases; junction bases outside the gene matches: 3. CDR1 is LNHNV and CDR2 is YYDKDF in the germline V gene (reference sequence). The CDR3 contains 15 residues. The CDR3 DNA sequence: TGTGCCACCAGCAGAGGACGACAGGGTAATGAAAAACTGTTTTTT. Translation: CATSRGRQGNEKLFF.